These 14 T cell receptor beta chains were all obtained from the same sample, sequenced in a study of blood T cell repertoires in COVID-19. TCRdb keeps only in-frame clones here, not all; method: immunoSEQ multiplex PCR. Found here are about 130,000 clones, roughly 80% of them singletons; the top ten hold 2% to 3%. Source material: PBMCs or T cells enriched from blood (not recorded which). These TCRs come from a man aged 35-49 years with acute COVID-19.

This clone showed up just once. This chain links TRBV6-1 with TRBJ1-5, with no clear D. The CDR3 runs to 15 residues. Trimming removed 0 bases at V and 5 bases at J, with 11 bases between. From germline, CDR1 is MNHNS and CDR2 SASEGT. CDR3 amino acids: CASSEALNADQPQHF. CDR3 sequence (DNA): TGTGCCAGCAGTGAAGCGCTCAATGCGGATCAGCCCCAGCATTTT.

The chain combines TRBV13 with TRBJ2-5; TRBD1 matches at 11 bases. Germline CDR1 is PRHDT and CDR2 is FYEKMQ (reference sequence). The CDR3 extends over 14 amino acids. Unmatched junction bases numbered 3, after V lost 5 bases and J lost 4 bases. The CDR3 nucleotides are TGTGCCAGCAGCCACGGACAGGGGGCAGAGACCCAGTACTTC. Its protein is CASSHGQGAETQYF.

The J gene is TRBJ2-3, the V gene TRBV19, with 16 bases lining up with TRBD2. CDR3 length: 15 residues. The germline CDR1 and CDR2 sequences are LNHDA and SQIVND (reference sequence). V gave up 7 bases and J gave up 6 bases; unmatched junction bases: 4. Here the CDR3 reads CASNLGLAGGDTQYF. CDR3 bases: TGTGCCAGTAACCTGGGACTAGCGGGGGGGGATACGCAGTATTTT. Complete variable domain (other parts from reference TRBV19 and TRBJ2-3): DGGITQSPKYLFRKEGQNVTLSCEQNLNHDAMYWYRQDPGQGLRLIYYSQIVNDFQKGDIAEGYSVSREKKESFPLTVTSAQKNPTAFYLCASNLGLAGGDTQYFGPGTRLTVL.

The J gene is TRBJ1-2, the V gene TRBV21-1; no DNA check was done on the table's D call, TRBD1. TRBV21-1 is listed as a pseudogene. The CDR3 loop spans 13 amino acids. The CDR3 is CASRQGQDYGYTF. The CDR3 DNA reads TGTGCCAGCAGGCAGGGTCAGGACTATGGCTACACCTTC.

The table lists this clone with a count of one. The rearrangement links TRBV5-1 to TRBJ2-1, with D possibly TRBD1 on 6 matching bases. CDR3 size: 13 residues. With 7 bases removed from V and 7 bases from J, the gap between germline ends came to 15 bases. Germline loops: CDR1 SGHRS, CDR2 YFSETQ. Here the CDR3 reads CASAPRGMNEQFF. In DNA form, the CDR3 reads TGCGCCAGCGCCCCCAGGGGTATGAATGAGCAGTTCTTC. Variable domain in full (rest from reference TRBV5-1 and TRBJ2-1): KAGVTQTPRYLIKTRGQQVTLSCSPISGHRSVSWYQQTPGQGLQFLFEYFSETQRNKGNFPGRFSGRQFSNSRSEMNVSTLELGDSALYLCASAPRGMNEQFFGPGTRLTVL.

CDR3 DNA: TGTGCCAGCAGCGTCGGGGGGACTGGAAACACCATATATTTT. Residues: CASSVGGTGNTIYF. The genes are TRBV11-2 and TRBJ1-3, with D perhaps matching TRBD1 (5 bases). Germline CDR1 and CDR2: SGHAT and FQNNGV. Trimming removed 5 bases from V and 2 bases from J, with 10 bases in between. The length of the CDR3 is 14 residues.

The chain couples TRBV28 to TRBJ1-6; 9 nucleotides agree with TRBD1. This CDR3 contains 16 residues. V shed 3 bases and J 6 bases; nucleotides not matched to a gene: 6. Germline CDR1 is MDHEN and CDR2 is SYDVKM. The CDR3 here is CASSLGDRELNSPLHF. CDR3 bases: TGTGCCAGCAGTTTGGGGGACAGGGAACTTAATTCACCCCTCCACTTT.

This chain uses TRBV2 with TRBJ2-6; D uncertain. This CDR3 is 14 amino acids long. Trimming left V 8 bases short and J 2 bases short, with 10 bases between. CDR1 and CDR2 from the germline V gene are SNHLY and FYNNEI. This CDR3 is CASHTNTGANVLTF. The CDR3 region has the DNA TGTGCCAGCCACACCAACACTGGGGCCAACGTCCTGACTTTC.

The chain carries TRBV19 and TRBJ2-6, with 9 bases fitting TRBD2. J lost 0 bases, V lost 7 bases, and 10 bases had no gene match. CDR3 length: 18 amino acids. Germline assignment: CDR1 LNHDA and CDR2 SQIVND (reference sequence). CDR3 in DNA: TGTGCCAGTATCCGAACTAGCGGGCTAACCTCTGGGGCCAACGTCCTGACTTTC. Encoded protein: CASIRTSGLTSGANVLTF.

The CDR3 region has the DNA TGTGCCAGCGCACAGGGGAGCAATCAGCCCCAGCATTTT. This translates into CASAQGSNQPQHF. V and J are TRBV18 and TRBJ1-5; 7 bases line up with TRBD1. The CDR3 is 13 amino acids. The germline V gene has CDR1 KGHSH and CDR2 LQKENI. Unmatched junction bases numbered 2, after V lost 8 bases and J lost 1 base.

The chain uses TRBV5-4 and TRBJ1-3, with D possibly being TRBD1 (5 bases). Between the trimmed V and J ends, which lost 0 bases and 2 bases, there was a span of 9 bases. Per germline, CDR1 SGHNT and CDR2 YYREEE (reference sequence). This CDR3 has 15 residues. The CDR3 sequence is CASSLAGGTGNTIYF. As DNA, the CDR3 is TGTGCCAGCAGCTTGGCGGGGGGTACTGGAAACACCATATATTTT.

The V and J genes are TRBV3-1 (or the pseudogene TRBV3-2) and TRBJ1-2; 8 bases agree with TRBD1. The germline gives CDR1 LGHDT, CDR2 YNNKEL (reference sequence). J lost 4 bases, V lost 8 bases, and 12 bases had no gene match. There are 15 residues in the CDR3. CDR3 nucleotide sequence: TGTGCCAGCTTCTCCGGGACAGGAATATTCTATGGCTACACCTTC. Translation gives CASFSGTGIFYGYTF.

The chain carries TRBV3-1 (or the pseudogene TRBV3-2) and TRBJ2-5, with 7 bases that match TRBD2. The CDR3 is 16 amino acids. The germline V gene has CDR1 LGHDT and CDR2 YNNKEL (reference sequence). V shed 2 bases, J shed 0 bases, and the junction held 6 bases outside the gene matches. CDR3 loop: CASSQPGSGNQETQYF. For the CDR3, the DNA is TGTGCCAGCAGCCAACCTGGGAGCGGGAACCAAGAGACCCAGTACTTC.

CDR3 DNA: TGTGCCAGCTCACCACCGGGACAGACGCTTTACTCTGGAAACACCATATATTTT. Protein product: CASSPPGQTLYSGNTIYF. The gene calls are TRBV18 and TRBJ1-3, with TRBD1 identical over 7 bases. In germline, CDR1 is KGHSH, CDR2 LQKENI. The J segment lost 0 bases and the V segment lost 0 bases, leaving 8 bases of the junction unmatched. The CDR3 contains 18 residues.